Below, 8 T cell receptor beta chains from the same sample are listed, as sequenced in a study of cytomegalovirus exposure and HLA in healthy donors (dated by TCRdb to 2017 to 2019). The method was the immunoSEQ multiplex PCR assay. For the multiplex PCR, a mixture combining 60 forward primers for TCR Vbeta segments and 13 reverse primers for TCR Jbeta segments was used. Entries here come from immuneACCESS through TCRdb and include only in-frame sequences with V and J called. Some clones fail to appear in such tables; in the studies checked, an unresolved V gene covers under half of the shortfall, and the cause of the remainder is unknown. In this sample the table shows 150,000 or so clones, around 74% of which occur a single time. The leading ten clones occupy 2.5% to 3% of the sample. The specimen sequenced was PBMCs. All receptors derive from a man younger than 35 in good health and CMV-seronegative.

The chain combines TRBV5-1 with TRBJ2-3; D is perhaps TRBD2 (6 bases). The CDR3 totals 14 residues. The germline gives CDR1 SGHRS, CDR2 YFSETQ. V lost 5 bases and J lost 3, with 13 bases in between. CDR3 in amino acids: CASSFSSGTDTQYF. CDR3 bases: TGCGCCAGCAGTTTTAGTAGCGGTACAGATACGCAGTATTTT.

The CDR3 loop reads CASSYTTGMNTEAFF. In DNA, the CDR3 is TGTGCCAGCAGTTACACGACAGGCATGAACACTGAAGCTTTCTTT. The rearrangement links TRBV27 to TRBJ1-1; possible D gene TRBD1, 6 bases. From germline, CDR1 is MNHEY and CDR2 SMNVEV (reference sequence). V was cut by 4 bases and J by 0 bases, with 12 bases left in between. The CDR3 is 15 residues long.

This clone has only a few counts. The chain uses TRBV28 and TRBJ1-1; 7 nucleotides match TRBD1. This CDR3 region has 14 residues. The ends lost 6 bases at V and 4 bases at J; junction bases unmatched: 8. Looked up from germline, CDR1 is MDHEN and CDR2 is SYDVKM. CDR3 amino acids: CASRKGDRGTEAFF. The CDR3, as DNA: TGTGCCAGCAGAAAGGGGGACAGAGGCACTGAAGCTTTCTTT.

The chain uses TRBV27 and TRBJ2-4; D not certain. The CDR3 is 14 amino acids. The V end lost 3 bases, the J end lost 1 base, and 7 bases lay between the germline ends. The germline CDR1 and CDR2 sequences are MNHEY and SMNVEV (reference sequence). This chain's CDR3 is CASSFSMAKNIQYF. The CDR3 nucleotides are TGTGCCAGCAGTTTTTCTATGGCCAAAAACATTCAGTACTTC.

The chain recombines TRBV5-1 with TRBJ1-2, with D perhaps TRBD1 (6 bases). Trimming left V 0 bases short and J 0 bases short, with 12 bases between. The CDR3 is 16 residues long. CDR1 and CDR2 (germline): SGHRS, YFSETQ. CDR3 DNA: TGCGCCAGCAGCTTGGGGCCCGGGACAACTAACTATGGCTACACCTTC. Its translation is CASSLGPGTTNYGYTF.

This clone was seen only once. This CDR3 is CASSLEKDRGSNYGYTF. CDR3 bases: TGTGCCAGCAGCTTAGAGAAAGACAGGGGCTCTAACTATGGCTACACCTTC. The chain joins TRBV7-9 to TRBJ1-2; 8 nucleotides match TRBD1. Germline V lookup: CDR1 SEHNR, CDR2 FQNEAQ (reference sequence). Germline trimming cut 1 base from V and 0 bases from J; bases unmatched to any gene: 7. The CDR3 is made up of 17 amino acids.

The rearrangement joins TRBV28 to TRBJ1-6, with D maybe TRBD1 (5 bases). V was cut by 3 bases and J by 9 bases, with 18 bases left in between. Germline CDR1 reads MDHEN; CDR2 reads SYDVKM. This CDR3 is 16 amino acids long. The CDR3: CASSLGGSQVTSPLHF. The CDR3 DNA sequence: TGTGCCAGCAGTTTGGGGGGATCGCAAGTCACTTCACCCCTCCACTTT.

The chain uses TRBV5-1 and TRBJ2-3; TRBD1 matches 8 bases. V lost 3 bases to trimming and J lost 2 bases; unmatched junction nucleotides: 5. CDR1 is SGHRS and CDR2 is YFSETQ in the germline V gene. The length of the CDR3 is 15 residues. The CDR3 is CASSWGQVNTDTQYF. CDR3 sequence (DNA): TGCGCCAGCAGCTGGGGACAGGTAAACACAGATACGCAGTATTTT.